One and the same sample provided the 20 T cell receptor beta chains below, sequenced in a study of control samples from healthy donors and cancer patients (dated by TCRdb to 2020 to 2022). Library creation used the immunoSEQ multiplex PCR assay. TCRdb re-hosts the immuneACCESS table, in-frame sequences only. Its copies lack some clones; in the studies checked, an unresolved V gene accounts for under half of them, and the cause for the rest is not known. Counted in this sample were roughly 49,000 clones; approximately 92% of them appeared once. The leading ten clones occupy about 0.8% of the sample. Input material: PBMCs. The source of these receptors is a man between 25 and 39 years old with colorectal cancer.

CDR3 DNA: TGTGCCAGCAGCCGGGACGTGCACGAGCCCCAGCATTTT. Its translation: CASSRDVHEPQHF. This chain uses TRBV6-6 with TRBJ1-5; D possibly corresponds to TRBD1 (5 bases). Germline-derived CDR1 and CDR2 are MNHNY and SVGAGI (reference sequence). The CDR3 is made up of 13 amino acids. The V end was cut by 6 bases, the J end by 8 bases, with 14 bases between.

The chain carries TRBV7-2 and TRBJ1-2, with 7 bases identical to TRBD1. This CDR3 has 14 residues. Unmatched junction bases numbered 6, after V lost 4 bases and J lost 4 bases. Germline V CDR1 and CDR2: SGHTA, FQGNSA. The CDR3: CASSWGEGAYGYTF. Written as DNA, the CDR3 is TGTGCCAGCAGCTGGGGGGAGGGGGCCTATGGCTACACCTTC.

The genes are TRBV12-3 or TRBV12-4 and TRBJ1-1, with unresolved D. This CDR3 has 13 residues. The CDR3 is CAVTKRMNTEAFF. As DNA, the CDR3 is TGTGCGGTAACCAAGAGGATGAACACTGAAGCTTTCTTT.

The chain joins TRBV6-5 to TRBJ2-1; D remains ambiguous. This CDR3 contains 14 residues. V was shortened by 7 bases and J by 5 bases, with 15 bases between the two germline ends. CDR1 and CDR2 from the germline V gene are MNHEY and SVGAGI. This chain's CDR3 is CASTLREAHNEQFF. The CDR3 DNA sequence: TGTGCCAGCACTCTCCGCGAGGCCCACAATGAGCAGTTCTTC.

CDR3 protein: CASSYGTGGSPLHF. For the CDR3, the DNA is TGTGCCAGCAGTTACGGGACAGGGGGATCACCCCTCCACTTT. The rearrangement links TRBV6-5 to TRBJ1-6; 11 positions agree with TRBD1. Trimming cost V 2 bases and J 10 bases; bases outside gene matches: 1. From germline, CDR1 is MNHEY and CDR2 SVGAGI. CDR3 size: 14 residues.

The chain carries TRBV9 and TRBJ1-2, with 10 bases lining up with TRBD1. The J segment lost 7 bases and the V segment lost 3 bases, leaving 9 bases of the junction unmatched. The CDR3 has 15 residues. Germline V gene lookup returns CDR1 SGDLS and CDR2 YYNGEE. The CDR3 DNA follows: TGTGCCAGCAGCGAGACAGGGGGCGTGAATCTTGGCTACACCTTC. Translating it yields CASSETGGVNLGYTF.

The CDR3 DNA is TGTGCCAGCAGTTACGGGGGTAGCAATCAGCCCCAGCATTTT. Translating it yields CASSYGGSNQPQHF. The V call is TRBV27, the J call TRBJ1-5, with TRBD1 as a possible D gene (5 bases). CDR3 length: 14 residues. The germline gives CDR1 MNHEY, CDR2 SMNVEV (reference sequence). V gave up 4 bases and J gave up 0 bases, with 7 bases separating them.

J is TRBJ1-6 and V is TRBV14; D unclear. Trimming took 0 bases from V and 0 from J, leaving 6 bases between them. The germline CDR1 and CDR2 sequences are SGHDN and FVKESK. The CDR3 loop spans 16 amino acids. CDR3 sequence: CASSQDQASYNSPLHF. In nucleotides, the CDR3 is TGTGCCAGCAGCCAAGATCAGGCCTCCTATAATTCACCCCTCCACTTT. The complete variable domain, with remaining parts taken from reference TRBV14 and TRBJ1-6, reads EAGVTQFPSHSVIEKGQTVTLRCDPISGHDNLYWYRRVMGKEIKFLLHFVKESKQDESGMPNNRFLAERTGGTYSTLKVQPAELEDSGVYFCASSQDQASYNSPLHFGNGTRLTVT.

The chain is built from TRBV24-1 and TRBJ2-3; D remains ambiguous. V was pared by 9 bases and J by 2 bases, with 8 bases between. Germline-derived CDR1 and CDR2 are KGHDR and SFDVKD. The CDR3 loop spans 12 amino acids. The CDR3 loop is CATRDNTDTQYF. CDR3 nucleotide sequence: TGTGCCACCCGAGACAACACAGATACGCAGTATTTT.

The V call is TRBV7-9, the J call TRBJ1-1; no firm D call. The CDR3 spans 17 residues. Germline CDR1 SEHNR, CDR2 FQNEAQ (reference sequence). V was clipped by 1 base and J by 4 bases, with 19 bases between them. DNA of the CDR3: TGTGCCAGCAGCTTAGATGGCACCGAGCGGCGGAGCACTGAAGCTTTCTTT. Translating gives CASSLDGTERRSTEAFF.

The rearrangement uses TRBV6-6 and TRBJ1-1; D remains ambiguous. The CDR3 runs 14 residues. Looked up from germline, CDR1 is MNHNY and CDR2 is SVGAGI (reference sequence). V lost 2 bases, J lost 1 base, and 8 bases lay in between. CDR3 region: CASSYVQPNTEAFF. Here the CDR3 DNA reads TGTGCCAGCAGTTACGTACAACCGAACACTGAAGCTTTCTTT.

The chain recombines TRBV28 with TRBJ2-5; 9 bases line up with TRBD2. This CDR3 region has 20 residues. Germline V gene data show CDR1 as MDHEN and CDR2 as SYDVKM. V lost 7 bases to trimming and J lost 1 base; unmatched junction nucleotides: 22. CDR3 DNA sequence: TGTGCCAGCATCTCCATTTCCGGGGGGCTAGCGGGGACCCTCCAAGAGACCCAGTACTTC. Amino acids: CASISISGGLAGTLQETQYF.

The rearrangement uses TRBV30 and TRBJ1-2; the D gene is possibly TRBD1 (5 bases). Germline V gene sequence: CDR1 GTSNPN, CDR2 SVGIG (reference sequence). V was cut by 4 bases and J by 5 bases, with 11 bases left in between. The CDR3 extends over 12 amino acids. CDR3 sequence reads: CAWTNRGYGYTF. In DNA form, the CDR3 reads TGTGCCTGGACCAACCGGGGGTATGGCTACACCTTC.

The rearrangement joins TRBV29-1 to TRBJ1-4; 7 nucleotides line up with TRBD1. This CDR3 is built from 14 residues. V was pared by 5 bases and J by 5 bases, with 8 bases of the junction left unmatched. Germline V gene data show CDR1 as SQVTM and CDR2 as ANQGSEA. The CDR3 nucleotides read TGCAGCGTTAGTGACAGGGAGGTGAATGAAAAACTGTTTTTT. Its protein product is CSVSDREVNEKLFF.

The chain has TRBV27 and TRBJ2-3, with 7 nucleotides matching TRBD2. Germline CDR1 is MNHEY and CDR2 is SMNVEV (reference sequence). The ends lost 2 bases at V and 3 bases at J; junction bases unmatched: 5. The CDR3 has 15 residues. CDR3 DNA sequence: TGTGCCAGCAGTTTAAACGGGGGGTTGACAGATACGCAGTATTTT. This sequence encodes CASSLNGGLTDTQYF.

The CDR3 sequence: CASATRQNSPLHF. The DNA of the CDR3 is TGTGCCAGCGCGACGAGACAAAATTCACCCCTCCACTTT. This sequence joins TRBV2 and TRBJ1-6; D is ambiguous. The CDR3 spans 13 residues. V lost 8 bases to trimming and J lost 7 bases, with 12 bases between them. Germline CDR1 SNHLY, CDR2 FYNNEI.

The chain combines TRBV5-4 with TRBJ1-6; no definite D call. Germline V gene sequence: CDR1 SGHNT, CDR2 YYREEE (reference sequence). The V end was cut by 5 bases, the J end by 4 bases, with 7 bases between. The CDR3 loop spans 13 amino acids. The CDR3 nucleotides read TGTGCCAGCAGTCCTGATTATAATTCACCCCTCCACTTT. Amino acid sequence: CASSPDYNSPLHF.

The rearrangement uses TRBV3-1 (or the pseudogene TRBV3-2) and TRBJ2-7; 8 nucleotides agree with TRBD2. In germline, CDR1 is LGHDT, CDR2 YNNKEL (reference sequence). The CDR3 loop spans 14 amino acids. Trimming at V came to 2 bases and at J to 4 bases, leaving 4 bases not matched to a gene. The CDR3 nucleotides read TGTGCCAGCAGCCAAAGCAGCGGGAGTTACGAGCAGTACTTC. It yields the protein CASSQSSGSYEQYF.

V is TRBV6-2 or TRBV6-3 and J is TRBJ1-5; 9 positions agree with TRBD1. CDR3 length: 16 amino acids. Germline values: CDR1 MNHEY, CDR2 SVGEGT. The junction had 5 bases not matched to a gene; V was cut back by 5 bases and J by 0 bases. CDR3 loop: CASSDRGSRSNQPQHF. The CDR3, as DNA: TGTGCCAGCAGTGACAGGGGGTCCCGTAGCAATCAGCCCCAGCATTTT.

V is TRBV7-8 and J is TRBJ2-4, with no clear D. V lost 5 bases and J 2 bases, leaving 10 bases between the germline ends. The CDR3 consists of 14 residues. Germline V CDR1 and CDR2: SGHVS, FQNEAQ. In DNA, the CDR3 is TGTGCCAGCAGCCCCGAAAGAACCAAAAACATTCAGTACTTC. This sequence encodes CASSPERTKNIQYF.